This T cell receptor (beta chain) was found in a study of blood T cell repertoires in COVID-19. About the research overall: Sites in the United States, Italy and Spain provided acute and convalescent COVID-19 samples. From T cells, B-cell-depleted T cells, or PBMCs came the material, which was cDNA or gDNA.

In the study's own analysis: Scientists estimated how many nucleated cells there were by amplifying reference gene primers. TCRdb's table, derived via immunoSEQ multiplex PCR, lists solely in-frame clones and lacks some. V, J and clone size were drawn from that table, and D and trimming were deduced from the DNA. The sample has roughly 50,000 clones, around 84% seen once; the top ten hold 25% to 30%. The sample was peripheral blood. The receptor comes from a human donor in a cohort sampled during active COVID-19.

This chain's CDR3 is CASSEQGARYEKLFF. In nucleotides, the CDR3 is TGTGCCAGTAGTGAACAGGGGGCGCGGTATGAAAAACTGTTTTTT. The chain combines TRBV19 with TRBJ1-4; TRBD1 matches 9 bases. This CDR3 comprises 15 residues. Germline V CDR1 and CDR2: LNHDA, SQIVND (reference sequence). Trimming removed 5 bases from V and 6 bases from J; junction bases left unmatched: 7.